Sequencing of this T cell receptor beta chain was carried out in a study of cytotoxic CD8 clonotypes in ibrutinib-treated CLL. Overall study: Researchers reported 11 relapsed/refractory and 15 treatment-naive patients, 17 to 18 of them IGHV unmutated. General study points: Elevated clonality accompanied ibrutinib response, with a return toward baseline values at progression. There were few public clonotypes, and on treatment they contracted or stayed stable.

Clones were read by immunoSEQ multiplex PCR, and TCRdb kept only the in-frame ones, dropping some. The sample includes some 150,000 clones, about 80% seen only once; the top ten take around 30%. This clone was detected ten times or more. What it binds is unknown. Germline V gene data show CDR1 as SGHDT and CDR2 as YYEEEE. CDR3 length: 16 amino acids. Trimming removed 3 bases at V and 1 base at J, with 13 bases between. Here the sequenced sample was PBMCs, taken after 12 months of ibrutinib treatment. This sequence originates from a human donor with chronic lymphocytic leukemia. The V gene is TRBV5-6, the J gene TRBJ2-2; D uncertain. The CDR3 nucleotides are TGTGCCAGCAGCTACTACACAGTGGGGAACACCGGGGAGCTGTTTTTT. It translates to CASSYYTVGNTGELFF.